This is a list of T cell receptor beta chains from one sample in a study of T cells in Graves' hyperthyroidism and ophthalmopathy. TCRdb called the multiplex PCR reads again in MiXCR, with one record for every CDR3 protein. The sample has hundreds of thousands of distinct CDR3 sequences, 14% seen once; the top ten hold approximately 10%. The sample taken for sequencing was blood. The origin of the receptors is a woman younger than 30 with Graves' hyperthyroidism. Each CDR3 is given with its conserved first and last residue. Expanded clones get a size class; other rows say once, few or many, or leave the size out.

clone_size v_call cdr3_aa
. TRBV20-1 CSALILAGGAYEQYF
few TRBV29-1 CSVEYPRAKQFF
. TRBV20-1 CSARPLAGTFYEQYF
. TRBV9 CASSERDGTISTDTQYF
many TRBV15 CATSLGLAPYNEQFF
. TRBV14 CASSRGTVYNEQFF
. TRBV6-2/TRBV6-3 CASSYSRSARETQYF
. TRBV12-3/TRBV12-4 CASTQGSGEQFF
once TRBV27 CASSSIGGGLQETQYF
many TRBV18 CASSPRTGVRNSEQFF
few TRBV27 CASTWGTGPYNEQFF
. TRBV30 CAWSERDRGISNYGYTF
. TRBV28 CASSLYQGAYEQYF
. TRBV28 CASRLEALLDTIYF
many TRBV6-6 CASSYGWKQEGINTGELFF
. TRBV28 CASSSPGGSYEQYF
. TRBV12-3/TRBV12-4 CASTTGLRYEQYF
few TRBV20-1 CSALTRTDTEAFF
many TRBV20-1 CSAGDRAPSYEQYF
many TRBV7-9 CAAVGTSPNEQYF
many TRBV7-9 CASSPRLAGGPGDTQYF
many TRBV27 CASSRGGTTGSEQYF
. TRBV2 CASSASGRLYTF
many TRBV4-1 CASSQVPQSSYEQYF
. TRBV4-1 CASSPNPSYEQYF
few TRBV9 CASSPFGTANEKLFF
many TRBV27 CASSLSWGLKADAQYF
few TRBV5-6 CASSHNRGSLFTEAFF
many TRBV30 CAWSPTSGRPSYEQYF
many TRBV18 CASSQTDSRYQPQHF
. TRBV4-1 CASSQDPRYEAFF
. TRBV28 CASSLSGFGGGYTF
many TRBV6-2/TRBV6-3 CASSYSTSGSSYNEQFF